Sequencing of this T cell receptor beta chain was carried out in a study of cytomegalovirus exposure and HLA in healthy donors. Background on the study: Sequencing of 150 million to 200 million T cells in an earlier analysis found under 120 million unique TCR beta sequences. Some 85 million unique TCRs, all from HLA-typed donors, were included in an early release of the data. Notes on the study in general: A later analysis linked roughly 17,000 TCR beta sequences to HLA alleles at 0.05 false discovery rate.

Germline CDR1 is LNHDA and CDR2 is SQIVND (reference sequence). V dropped 2 bases and J dropped 0 bases, with 13 bases sitting between them. The CDR3 totals 16 residues. PCR involved 60 Vbeta and 13 Jbeta primers. The data were produced by immunoSEQ multiplex PCR, yet TCRdb's version contains in-frame clones alone and is incomplete. This table has approximately 200,000 clones, nearly 80% appearing once. As to this clone: The target antigen is unknown.

Sequenced sample: PBMCs. The chain employs TRBV19 and TRBJ2-5; D might be TRBD1 (5 bases). The clonotype was recovered from a woman aged 25 to 39 in good health and CMV-seropositive. The CDR3 DNA sequence: TGTGCCAGTAGTATACTGCAGGGTATACACCAAGAGACCCAGTACTTC. This encodes CASSILQGIHQETQYF.